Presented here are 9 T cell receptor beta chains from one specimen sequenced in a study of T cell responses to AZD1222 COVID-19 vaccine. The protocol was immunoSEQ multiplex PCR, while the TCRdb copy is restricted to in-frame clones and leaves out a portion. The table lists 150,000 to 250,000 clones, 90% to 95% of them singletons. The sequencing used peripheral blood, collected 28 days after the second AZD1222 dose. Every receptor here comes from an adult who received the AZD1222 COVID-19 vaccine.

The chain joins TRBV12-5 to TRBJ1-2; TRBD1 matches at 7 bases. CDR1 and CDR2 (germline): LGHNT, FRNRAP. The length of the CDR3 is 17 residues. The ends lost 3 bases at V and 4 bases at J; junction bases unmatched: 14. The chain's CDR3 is CASGFGYRRDSRYGYTF. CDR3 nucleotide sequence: TGTGCTAGTGGTTTTGGTTACCGGCGGGACAGTCGCTATGGCTACACCTTC.

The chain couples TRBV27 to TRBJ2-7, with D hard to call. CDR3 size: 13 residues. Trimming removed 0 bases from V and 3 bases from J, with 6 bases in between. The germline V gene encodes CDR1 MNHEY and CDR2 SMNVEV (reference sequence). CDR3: CASSLSPNYEQYF. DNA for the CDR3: TGTGCCAGCAGTTTATCCCCCAACTACGAGCAGTACTTC.

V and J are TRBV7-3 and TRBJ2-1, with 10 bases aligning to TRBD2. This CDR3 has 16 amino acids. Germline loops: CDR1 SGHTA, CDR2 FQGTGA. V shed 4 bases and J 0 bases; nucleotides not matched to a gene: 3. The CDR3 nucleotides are TGTGCCAGCAGCTCCCGGACTAGCGGCTCCTACAATGAGCAGTTCTTC. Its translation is CASSSRTSGSYNEQFF.

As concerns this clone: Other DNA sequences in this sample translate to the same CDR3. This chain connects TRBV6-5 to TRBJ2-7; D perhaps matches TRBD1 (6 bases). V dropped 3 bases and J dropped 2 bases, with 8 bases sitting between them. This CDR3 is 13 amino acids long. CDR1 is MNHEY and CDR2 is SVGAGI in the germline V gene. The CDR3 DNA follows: TGTGCCAGCAGTTATCGGGACACCTACGAGCAGTACTTC. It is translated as CASSYRDTYEQYF.

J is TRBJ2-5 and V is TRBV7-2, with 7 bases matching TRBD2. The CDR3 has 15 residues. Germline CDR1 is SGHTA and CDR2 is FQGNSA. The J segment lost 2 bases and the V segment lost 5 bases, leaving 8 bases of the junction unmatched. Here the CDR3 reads CASSPGTTNQETQYF. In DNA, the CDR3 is TGTGCCAGCAGCCCAGGGACTACGAATCAAGAGACCCAGTACTTC.

CDR3 loop: CASSHSGLGYNEQFF. CDR3 coding DNA: TGTGCCAGCAGTCACAGCGGACTTGGGTACAATGAGCAGTTCTTC. V usage is TRBV11-3 and J usage is TRBJ2-1, with a tentative D call TRBD2 (5 bases). V was cut by 6 bases and J by 4 bases, with 16 bases left in between. This CDR3 region has 15 residues. CDR1 and CDR2 (germline): SGHNT, YENEEA.

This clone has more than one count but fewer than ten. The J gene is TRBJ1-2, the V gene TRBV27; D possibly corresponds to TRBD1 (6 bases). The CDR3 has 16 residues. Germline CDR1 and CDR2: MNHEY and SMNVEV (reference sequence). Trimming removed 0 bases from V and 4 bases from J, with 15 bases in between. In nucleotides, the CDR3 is TGTGCCAGCAGTTTATCCCCCCGGGGGGGCGCCTATGGCTACACCTTC. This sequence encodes CASSLSPRGGAYGYTF.

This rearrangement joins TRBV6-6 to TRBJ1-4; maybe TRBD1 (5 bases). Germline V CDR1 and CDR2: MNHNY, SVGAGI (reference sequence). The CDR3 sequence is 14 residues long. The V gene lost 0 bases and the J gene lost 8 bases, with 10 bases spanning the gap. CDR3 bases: TGTGCCAGCAGTTACTCGAGGGGTGAGGAAAAACTGTTTTTT. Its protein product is CASSYSRGEEKLFF.

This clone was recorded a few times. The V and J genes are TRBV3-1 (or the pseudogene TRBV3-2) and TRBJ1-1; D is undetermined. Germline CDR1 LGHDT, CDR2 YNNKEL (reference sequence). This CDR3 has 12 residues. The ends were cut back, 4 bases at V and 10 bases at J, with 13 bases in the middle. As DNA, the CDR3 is TGTGCCAGCAGCCTCCCGGGAGGTGTAGCTTTCTTT. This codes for CASSLPGGVAFF.